Shown below are 24 T cell receptor beta chains from a single sample sequenced in a study of cytomegalovirus exposure and HLA in healthy donors. Vbeta (60) and Jbeta (13) primers were used in the PCR. The repertoire was sequenced with immunoSEQ multiplex PCR; TCRdb's copy has only in-frame clones and lacks some. The table includes 100,000 to 150,000 clones, around 82% detected once. The material sequenced was PBMCs. These TCRs come from a boy younger than 18 in good health and CMV-seronegative.

This chain links TRBV5-1 with TRBJ1-2; 10 bases are shared with TRBD1. From germline, CDR1 is SGHRS and CDR2 YFSETQ. V was clipped by 3 bases and J by 9 bases; unmatched bases: 8. This CDR3 contains 14 residues. CDR3 residues: CASSSGTGAVRYTF. CDR3 coding DNA: TGCGCCAGCAGCTCCGGGACAGGGGCGGTCCGCTACACCTTC.

The V gene is TRBV13, the J gene TRBJ2-5; TRBD2 matches at 9 bases. The closer fit of TRBJ2-7 to the DNA end suggests the J call may be wrong. The CDR3 runs to 15 residues. Germline CDR1 reads PRHDT; CDR2 reads FYEKMQ (reference sequence). DNA for the CDR3: TGTGCCAGCAGCTTAGGGACTAGCGGCTCCTACGAGCAGTACTTC. This sequence encodes CASSLGTSGSYEQYF.

This clone came up once. The chain employs TRBV2 and TRBJ2-3; D perhaps matches TRBD2 (5 bases). The V and J ends lost 8 bases and 2 bases respectively, with 11 bases between them. The CDR3 length is 13 residues. The germline V gene has CDR1 SNHLY and CDR2 FYNNEI. CDR3 sequence (DNA): TGTGCCAGCTTCCGGGGTACCACAGATACGCAGTATTTT. Translated, it gives CASFRGTTDTQYF.

There are a few counts of this clone. The J gene is TRBJ1-1, the V gene TRBV5-6; D unresolved. The CDR3 runs to 14 residues. Germline V lookup: CDR1 SGHDT, CDR2 YYEEEE. V dropped 1 base and J dropped 1 base, with 8 bases sitting between them. CDR3 sequence reads: CASSLFTENTEAFF. In nucleotides, the CDR3 is TGTGCCAGCAGCTTGTTTACAGAGAACACTGAAGCTTTCTTT.

This chain links TRBV9 with TRBJ2-5; 13 bases line up with TRBD2. Trimming at V came to 3 bases and at J to 2 bases, leaving 7 bases not matched to a gene. Per germline, CDR1 SGDLS and CDR2 YYNGEE. CDR3 length equals 17 residues. CDR3 in DNA: TGTGCCAGCAGCGAAAGAGGACTAGCGGGGGATCAAGAGACCCAGTACTTC. This codes for CASSERGLAGDQETQYF.

The chain has TRBV7-2 and TRBJ2-1, with a weak D call TRBD1 (5 bases). Germline assignment: CDR1 SGHTA and CDR2 FQGNSA. V lost 5 bases and J lost 2, with 7 bases in between. The CDR3 is 13 residues long. CDR3 bases: TGTGCCAGCAGCCCAGGGACCTACAATGAGCAGTTCTTC. It specifies CASSPGTYNEQFF.

This clone was observed a few times. This chain connects TRBV2 to TRBJ1-5; no definite D call. Trimming took off 5 bases at V and 5 bases at J, with 13 bases between the two ends. The germline V gene has CDR1 SNHLY and CDR2 FYNNEI. The CDR3 is 14 amino acids. CDR3 sequence: CASSSLRAHQPQHF. In DNA form, the CDR3 reads TGTGCCAGCAGTTCTCTGCGGGCCCATCAGCCCCAGCATTTT. The variable domain in full, with the rest retrieved from reference TRBV2 and TRBJ1-5, is EPEVTQTPSHQVTQMGQEVILRCVPISNHLYFYWYRQILGQKVEFLVSFYNNEISEKSEIFDDQFSVERPDGSNFTLKIRSTKLEDSAMYFCASSSLRAHQPQHFGDGTRLSIL.

CDR3 bases: TGTGCCAGCAGCGTCATGACAGGGCGAGAGACCCAGTACTTC. Its protein product is CASSVMTGRETQYF. This chain uses TRBV9 with TRBJ2-5, with TRBD1 matching 7 bases. Trimming cost V 2 bases and J 4 bases; bases outside gene matches: 5. Germline CDR1 reads SGDLS; CDR2 reads YYNGEE. This CDR3 spans 14 amino acids.

This clone showed up just once. The chain couples TRBV29-1 to TRBJ2-7; 8 nucleotides line up with TRBD1. The germline V gene encodes CDR1 SQVTM and CDR2 ANQGSEA. V was pared by 7 bases and J by 5 bases, with 10 bases of the junction left unmatched. This CDR3 has 13 amino acids. The CDR3 sequence: CSGAQGARNEQYF. CDR3 coding DNA: TGCAGCGGCGCCCAGGGGGCCAGGAACGAGCAGTACTTC.

CDR3 bases: TGCGCCAGCAGCCAAGATGAGGGAGGTGGGTACACTGAAGCTTTCTTT. It yields the protein CASSQDEGGGYTEAFF. V gene TRBV4-3 combines with J gene TRBJ1-1; D unresolved. Germline lookup yields CDR1 LGHNA and CDR2 YSLEER. The CDR3 has 16 amino acids. V was shortened by 0 bases and J by 3 bases, with 14 bases between the two germline ends.

V usage is TRBV4-1 and J usage is TRBJ2-3; perhaps TRBD1 as D (5 bases). Trimming took off 4 bases at V and 2 bases at J, with 19 bases between the two ends. The CDR3 contains 17 residues. Germline-derived CDR1 and CDR2 are MGHRA and YSYEKL. For the CDR3, the DNA is TGCGCCAGCAGCCGACTTAAACAGGTCCCAGACACAGATACGCAGTATTTT. Translated, it gives CASSRLKQVPDTDTQYF.

This clone was seen only once. V usage is TRBV9 and J usage is TRBJ2-1; 8 bases are shared with TRBD2. CDR3 length: 16 amino acids. Germline CDR1 is SGDLS and CDR2 is YYNGEE. J gave up 6 bases and V 4 bases, and 12 bases lay outside the gene matches. CDR3 residues: CASSPGQSGGGNEQFF. In DNA, the CDR3 is TGTGCCAGCAGCCCAGGACAATCGGGGGGGGGCAATGAGCAGTTCTTC.

V usage is TRBV4-2 and J usage is TRBJ1-4, with 7 bases fitting TRBD1. The CDR3 consists of 19 residues. Germline V CDR1 and CDR2: LGHNA, YNFKEQ. J was trimmed by 0 bases and V by 0 bases; bases with no gene match: 10. The CDR3 sequence: CASSQENRDSKSTNEKLFF. The DNA of the CDR3 is TGTGCCAGCAGCCAAGAGAACCGGGACAGCAAGTCAACTAATGAAAAACTGTTTTTT.

The rearrangement uses TRBV5-4 and TRBJ2-7; 7 bases align to TRBD1. The germline gives CDR1 SGHNT, CDR2 YYREEE (reference sequence). This CDR3 is built from 14 residues. J gave up 2 bases and V 4 bases, and 6 bases lay outside the gene matches. Here the CDR3 DNA reads TGTGCCAGCAGCGTCGGACAGGCGACCTACGAGCAGTACTTC. Amino acid sequence: CASSVGQATYEQYF. The full variable domain, rest sourced from reference TRBV5-4 and TRBJ2-7, is ETGVTQSPTHLIKTRGQQVTLRCSSQSGHNTVSWYQQALGQGPQFIFQYYREEENGRGNFPPRFSGLQFPNYSSELNVNALELDDSALYLCASSVGQATYEQYFGPGTRLTVT.

The genes are TRBV7-3 and TRBJ2-3, with D tentatively TRBD1 (6 bases). The CDR3 is 17 amino acids. Trimming took 5 bases from V and 4 from J, leaving 22 bases between them. Germline CDR1 reads SGHTA; CDR2 reads FQGTGA. The CDR3 loop is CASSDPTRLAGADTQYF. CDR3 nucleotide sequence: TGTGCCAGCAGCGACCCCACCCGTTTGGCAGGGGCAGATACGCAGTATTTT.

This sequence joins TRBV7-9 and TRBJ2-3; D gene ambiguous. V was cut by 5 bases and J by 2 bases, with 8 bases left in between. Germline V gene sequence: CDR1 SEHNR, CDR2 FQNEAQ (reference sequence). The CDR3 is 13 residues long. CDR3 residues: CASSLLYTDTQYF. CDR3 DNA: TGTGCCAGCAGCCTCTTATACACAGATACGCAGTATTTT.

This clone came up once. The chain recombines TRBV19 with TRBJ1-5; D unclear. Trimming removed 1 base at V and 0 bases at J, with 10 bases between. From germline, CDR1 is LNHDA and CDR2 SQIVND (reference sequence). CDR3 length equals 16 residues. The CDR3: CASSIVGGLSNQPQHF. The CDR3 DNA follows: TGTGCCAGTAGTATAGTCGGAGGTCTTAGCAATCAGCCCCAGCATTTT.

The chain couples TRBV5-1 to TRBJ2-7, with TRBD1 matching over 7 bases. CDR3 length: 16 amino acids. Per the germline V gene, CDR1 is SGHRS and CDR2 is YFSETQ. The V and J ends lost 5 bases and 0 bases, in that order; junction bases with no gene match: 11. The CDR3 nucleotides read TGCGCCAGCAGTTCTACAGGGGACCTGAGCTCCTACGAGCAGTACTTC. Protein product: CASSSTGDLSSYEQYF.

The chain couples TRBV25-1 to TRBJ1-1; D might be TRBD1 (5 bases). This CDR3 contains 16 residues. With 7 bases removed from V and 1 base from J, the gap between germline ends came to 19 bases. The germline V gene encodes CDR1 MGHDK and CDR2 SYGVNS. The CDR3 nucleotides read TGTGCCAGCACTAAGACGGCGGGGGGGTGGAACACTGAAGCTTTCTTT. Its translation is CASTKTAGGWNTEAFF.

This clone came up once. The chain has TRBV28 and TRBJ1-2, with unresolved D. CDR3 length: 14 residues. Germline CDR1 and CDR2: MDHEN and SYDVKM. The ends were cut back, 7 bases at V and 1 base at J, with 13 bases in the middle. The CDR3 is CASTQPGFNYGYTF. CDR3 coding DNA: TGTGCCAGCACCCAACCCGGGTTTAACTATGGCTACACCTTC.

This sequence joins TRBV6-5 and TRBJ2-7; possible D gene TRBD1, 6 bases. Germline CDR1 is MNHEY and CDR2 is SVGAGI. This CDR3 region has 15 residues. Trimming cost V 3 bases and J 7 bases, with 19 bases left between them. CDR3 nucleotides: TGTGCCAGCAGTTATCGGGGACACAGAAATTGGGAGCAGTACTTC. Translating gives CASSYRGHRNWEQYF.

This rearrangement joins TRBV5-4 to TRBJ2-5; 11 positions agree with TRBD2. Germline-derived CDR1 and CDR2 are SGHNT and YYREEE (reference sequence). V gave up 0 bases and J gave up 4 bases; unmatched junction bases: 5. CDR3 size: 16 residues. The CDR3 loop is CASSLVSGGAAETQYF. The CDR3 DNA sequence: TGTGCCAGCAGCTTGGTTAGCGGGGGGGCCGCAGAGACCCAGTACTTC.

This chain uses TRBV7-9 with TRBJ2-3; D gene ambiguous. The ends were cut back, 1 base at V and 2 bases at J, with 4 bases in the middle. Germline V lookup: CDR1 SEHNR, CDR2 FQNEAQ (reference sequence). CDR3 length: 13 amino acids. The CDR3 region is CASSLVLTDTQYF. The CDR3 DNA is TGTGCCAGCAGCTTAGTTCTCACAGATACGCAGTATTTT.

J is TRBJ1-6 and V is TRBV14; 8 nucleotides line up with TRBD1. The V and J ends lost 1 base and 7 bases, in that order; junction bases with no gene match: 6. The V gene's germline CDR1 is SGHDN and CDR2 FVKESK. This CDR3 has 16 residues. This chain's CDR3 is CASSQGQGFWNSPLHF. The CDR3 DNA sequence: TGTGCCAGCAGCCAAGGACAGGGGTTCTGGAATTCACCCCTCCACTTT.